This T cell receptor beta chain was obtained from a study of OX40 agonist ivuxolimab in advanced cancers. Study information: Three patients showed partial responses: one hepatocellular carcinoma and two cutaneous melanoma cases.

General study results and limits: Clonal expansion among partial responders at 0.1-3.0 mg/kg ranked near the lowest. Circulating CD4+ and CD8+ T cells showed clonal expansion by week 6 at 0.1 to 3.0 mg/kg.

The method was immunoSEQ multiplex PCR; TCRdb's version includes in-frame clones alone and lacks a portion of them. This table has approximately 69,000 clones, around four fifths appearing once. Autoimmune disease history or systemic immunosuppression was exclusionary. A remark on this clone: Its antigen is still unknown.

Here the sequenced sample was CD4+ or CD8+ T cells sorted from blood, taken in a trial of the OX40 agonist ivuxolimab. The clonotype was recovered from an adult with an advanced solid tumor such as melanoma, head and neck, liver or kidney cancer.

CDR3 amino acids: CASSTGQGVEKLFF. The CDR3 DNA sequence: TGTGCCAGCAGTACGGGACAGGGTGTTGAAAAACTGTTTTTT. The chain employs TRBV6-6 and TRBJ1-4, with TRBD1 identical over 9 bases. Germline-derived CDR1 and CDR2 are MNHNY and SVGAGI (reference sequence). With V trimmed by 5 bases and J by 7 bases, 5 bases remained unmatched. The CDR3 has 14 amino acids.